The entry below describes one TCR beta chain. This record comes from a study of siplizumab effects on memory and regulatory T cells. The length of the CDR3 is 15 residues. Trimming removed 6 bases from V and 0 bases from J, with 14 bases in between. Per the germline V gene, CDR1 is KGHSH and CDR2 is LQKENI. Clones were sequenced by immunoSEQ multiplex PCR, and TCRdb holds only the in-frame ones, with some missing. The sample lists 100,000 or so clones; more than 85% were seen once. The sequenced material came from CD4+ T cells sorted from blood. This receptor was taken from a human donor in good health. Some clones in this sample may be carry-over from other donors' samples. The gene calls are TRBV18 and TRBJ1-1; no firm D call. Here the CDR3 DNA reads TGTGCCAGCTCGCGTAATCCTTCCATGAACACTGAAGCTTTCTTT. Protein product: CASSRNPSMNTEAFF.